This T cell receptor (beta chain) emerged from a study of blood T cell repertoires in COVID-19. At the level of the study: Donors in the United States, Italy and Spain gave samples during acute or convalescent COVID-19. Sources were T cells, B-cell-depleted T cells, or PBMCs; the material itself was cDNA or gDNA.

Source study methods: For nucleated cells, counts were estimated from reference gene primer amplification. Assay: immunoSEQ multiplex PCR; the TCRdb copy retains only in-frame clones and omits some. D and trimming come from the DNA, and the V and J calls and clone size come from that table. In the table there are over 200,000 clones, roughly 90% of which are singletons. Germline loops: CDR1 SGHTA, CDR2 FQGTGA. The CDR3 extends over 13 amino acids. V shed 0 bases, J shed 7 bases, and the junction held 1 base outside the gene matches. The chain uses TRBV7-3 and TRBJ1-2; TRBD1 agrees at 8 bases. This clonotype was obtained from a woman aged 55-69 years with acute or convalescent COVID-19. Material: peripheral blood. Here the CDR3 reads CASSLTGTGGYTF. The CDR3 DNA reads as TGTGCCAGCAGCTTAACAGGGACAGGTGGCTACACCTTC.